This T cell receptor beta chain came from a study of blood T cell repertoires in COVID-19. Study background: Samples taken during acute and convalescent COVID-19 were collected in the United States, Italy and Spain. Sample material is recorded as cDNA or gDNA derived from T cells, B-cell-depleted T cells, or PBMCs.

This clone occurred once. Original processing notes: Estimation of nucleated cell counts relied on the amplification of reference gene primers. The protocol was immunoSEQ multiplex PCR, while the TCRdb copy is restricted to in-frame clones and leaves out a portion. The V and J calls and clone size come from that table; D and trimming were worked out from the DNA. The sample holds a few hundred thousand clones; 85% are singletons and the top ten take 6% to 9%. Trimming took off 2 bases at V and 5 bases at J, with 10 bases between the two ends. This CDR3 has 14 residues. Germline CDR1 is LGHNT and CDR2 is FRNRAP.

The genes are TRBV12-5 and TRBJ1-3, with D unresolved. This TCR was sampled from a human donor in a cohort sampled during active COVID-19. Sequencing used peripheral blood. In DNA form, the CDR3 reads TGTGCTAGTGGTTTGAGCTCCAGGAGAAACACCATATATTTT. It is translated as CASGLSSRRNTIYF.